The 22 T cell receptor beta chains below all came from one sample that was sequenced in a study of CD8 T cells in ankylosing spondylitis. Via MiXCR, TCRdb re-called the 5' RACE reads, giving one row per CDR3 protein. Among about 260,000 distinct CDR3 sequences listed, 15% to 20% were seen once. The sequenced sample was blood, either unsorted or a sorted T cell fraction (not recorded which). The receptors come from a male donor with ankylosing spondylitis or in good health (not recorded which).

This chain joins TRBV12-3 or TRBV12-4 and TRBJ2-7, with D hard to call. V gave up 4 bases and J gave up 0 bases, with 22 bases separating them. The CDR3 is 18 residues long. CDR3 DNA: TGTGCCAGCAGTTCTAGACCCCGTGTTGTGGATAGCTCCTACGAGCAGTACGTC. It codes for CASSSRPRVVDSSYEQYV.

A few counts support this clonotype. V and J are TRBV20-1 and TRBJ2-3; TRBD2 agrees at 9 bases. This CDR3 has 14 residues. Looked up from germline, CDR1 is DFQATT and CDR2 is SNEGSKA (reference sequence). J lost 0 bases, V lost 6 bases, and 4 bases had no gene match. This CDR3 is CSATTSGSTDTQYF. As DNA, the CDR3 is TGCAGTGCGACCACTAGCGGGAGCACAGATACGCAGTATTTT.

This clonotype was seen a few times. The chain recombines TRBV5-1 with TRBJ2-7; possibly TRBD2 for D (6 bases). CDR1 is SGHRS and CDR2 is YFSETQ in the germline V gene. Trimming took off 9 bases at V and 1 base at J, with 14 bases between the two ends. The CDR3 runs to 13 residues. The CDR3 DNA reads TGCGCCACCCGGGACTCTCAATCCTACGAGCAGTACGTC. Protein sequence: CATRDSQSYEQYV.

The J gene is TRBJ1-5, the V gene TRBV5-5; 8 bases align to TRBD1. The CDR3 has 15 amino acids. Trimming took 4 bases from V and 4 from J; bases not matched to a gene: 7. Germline V gene lookup returns CDR1 SGHKS and CDR2 YYEKEE (reference sequence). CDR3 coding DNA: TGTGCCAGCAGCCCAAGACAGGGGCCTAATCAGCCCCAGCATTTT. This gives the protein CASSPRQGPNQPQHF.

This clonotype was seen more than once but under ten times. The rearrangement joins TRBV12-3 or TRBV12-4 to TRBJ2-1; 11 bases align to TRBD2. The V segment lost 7 bases and the J segment 3 bases; nucleotides outside the gene matches: 5. The CDR3 is 15 amino acids. CDR3 sequence reads: CASTQTSGNYNEQFF. CDR3 sequence (DNA): TGTGCCAGCACCCAGACTAGCGGGAACTACAATGAGCAGTTCTTC.

This clonotype was counted a few times. V usage is TRBV3-1 and J usage is TRBJ2-1; D may correspond to TRBD1 or TRBD2 (5 bases each). Germline loops: CDR1 LGHDT, CDR2 YNNKEL (reference sequence). Trimming took off 1 base at V and 2 bases at J, with 15 bases between the two ends. The CDR3 runs to 17 residues. The CDR3 reads CASSQVGGGRAYNEQFF. The CDR3 coding sequence is TGTGCCAGCAGCCAAGTGGGTGGGGGTCGGGCCTACAATGAGCAGTTCTTC.

Only a few counts were recorded for this clonotype. The chain joins TRBV14 to TRBJ1-1, with D uncertain. The germline V and J ends were trimmed by 0 bases and 1 base, with 3 bases remaining between them. CDR1 is SGHDN and CDR2 is FVKESK in the germline V gene. The length of the CDR3 is 13 residues. The CDR3 sequence: CASSQEQNTEAFF. DNA of the CDR3: TGTGCCAGCAGCCAAGAACAGAACACTGAAGCTTTCTTT.

The chain combines TRBV6-1 with TRBJ1-5; D remains unclear. This CDR3 spans 15 amino acids. V lost 7 bases to trimming and J lost 2 bases, with 15 bases between them. Germline V gives CDR1 MNHNS, CDR2 SASEGT. The CDR3 here is CASTPFEGGNQPQHF. The CDR3 DNA follows: TGTGCCAGCACCCCATTCGAGGGCGGCAATCAGCCCCAGCATTTT.

This clonotype was found a few times. The chain combines TRBV5-1 with TRBJ1-2; TRBD1 matches 10 bases. The germline V gene has CDR1 SGHRS and CDR2 YFSETQ. Unmatched junction bases numbered 9, after V lost 5 bases and J lost 8 bases. The CDR3 spans 14 residues. CDR3 in DNA: TGCGCCAGCAGACTCGGACAGGGGGAAGGGGGCTACACCTTC. This encodes CASRLGQGEGGYTF.

This clonotype was observed a few times. The chain joins TRBV3-1 to TRBJ1-2; D unclear. Germline V gene sequence: CDR1 LGHDT, CDR2 YNNKEL (reference sequence). The CDR3 loop spans 14 amino acids. The V gene lost 4 bases and the J gene lost 0 bases, with 9 bases spanning the gap. CDR3 nucleotide sequence: TGTGCCAGCAGCCTCCGCGGTGCTAACTATGGCTACACCTTC. Its protein is CASSLRGANYGYTF. The variable domain in full, with the rest retrieved from reference TRBV3-1 and TRBJ1-2, is DTAVSQTPKYLVTQMGNDKSIKCEQNLGHDTMYWYKQDSKKFLKIMFSYNNKELIINETVPNRFSPKSPDKAHLNLHINSLELGDSAVYFCASSLRGANYGYTFGSGTRLTVV.

In the case of this clonotype: A much larger clone lies a single base off, so this may be a read error. This chain uses TRBV7-9 with TRBJ2-5; maybe TRBD2 (6 bases). The V gene lost 6 bases and the J gene lost 0 bases, with 8 bases spanning the gap. Germline CDR1 reads SEHNR; CDR2 reads FQNEAQ (reference sequence). The CDR3 loop spans 13 amino acids. The DNA of the CDR3 is TGTGCCAGCAGTTGGGACTACCAAGAGACCCAGTACTTC. This translates into CASSWDYQETQYF.

The sample holds many counts of this clonotype. The chain joins TRBV20-1 to TRBJ1-5; no definite D call. Trimming took 0 bases from V and 3 from J, leaving 15 bases between them. The CDR3 covers 16 residues. Germline values: CDR1 DFQATT, CDR2 SNEGSKA (reference sequence). The CDR3 loop reads CSARDGLGPNNQPQHF. The DNA of the CDR3 is TGCAGTGCTAGAGATGGGTTAGGCCCAAACAATCAGCCCCAGCATTTT.

This clonotype showed up just a few times. J is TRBJ2-5 and V is TRBV20-1; D gene uncertain. Per the germline V gene, CDR1 is DFQATT and CDR2 is SNEGSKA (reference sequence). CDR3 length equals 14 residues. Trimming took 2 bases from V and 5 from J, leaving 15 bases between them. In nucleotides, the CDR3 is TGCAGTGCTAGACGACGAAAGTTGGGGGAGACCCAGTACTTC. Amino acid sequence: CSARRRKLGETQYF.

This clonotype has only a few counts. One end of the junction is discordant with germline, which a read error may explain. The rearrangement joins TRBV5-1 to TRBJ2-1; possibly TRBD1 or TRBD2 for D (5 bases each). This CDR3 is built from 15 residues. Germline CDR1 is SGHRS and CDR2 is YFSETQ. CDR3 sequence (DNA): TGCGCCAGCAGCTTACTAACAGGACTGAGACGTTTAAGCTACTTC. It codes for CASSLLTGLRRLSYF.

The chain joins TRBV29-1 to TRBJ2-3; no clear D. Germline V gene data show CDR1 as SQVTM and CDR2 as ANQGSEA. The CDR3 length is 15 residues. Trimming left V 4 bases short and J 6 bases short, with 20 bases between. CDR3 region: CSVVRLQAPHDTQYF. The CDR3 nucleotides are TGCAGCGTTGTTAGGCTCCAGGCACCACACGATACGCAGTATTTT.

This clonotype was seen more than once but under ten times. This sequence joins TRBV27 and TRBJ1-2; D is perhaps TRBD1 (6 bases). This CDR3 has 14 residues. The V gene's germline CDR1 is MNHEY and CDR2 SMNVEV (reference sequence). V lost 4 bases and J lost 3, with 12 bases in between. The CDR3 protein is CASSSYQGHYGYTF. In DNA form, the CDR3 reads TGTGCCAGCAGTTCTTATCAGGGGCACTATGGCTACACCTTC.

The chain has TRBV15 and TRBJ1-3; tentatively, D is TRBD1 (6 bases). This CDR3 region has 15 residues. V was clipped by 3 bases and J by 0 bases, with 9 bases between them. CDR1 LNHNV and CDR2 YYDKDF come from the germline V gene (reference sequence). CDR3 coding DNA: TGTGCCACCAGCAGCCAACAGGGCTCTGGAAACACCATATATTTT. Translation gives CATSSQQGSGNTIYF. Full variable domain (missing parts from reference TRBV15 and TRBJ1-3): DAMVIQNPRYQVTQFGKPVTLSCSQTLNHNVMYWYQQKSSQAPKLLFHYYDKDFNNEADTPDNFQSRRPNTSFCFLDIRSPGLGDTAMYLCATSSQQGSGNTIYFGEGSWLTVV.

This chain uses TRBV20-1 with TRBJ2-5, with D unclear. Trimming removed 0 bases at V and 2 bases at J, with 10 bases between. The CDR3 spans 14 residues. Germline CDR1 and CDR2: DFQATT and SNEGSKA (reference sequence). The CDR3 coding sequence is TGCAGTGCTAGAGATCTTAGATTGCAAGAGACCCAGTACTTC. Translated, it gives CSARDLRLQETQYF.

This clonotype was counted many times. V usage is TRBV6-1 and J usage is TRBJ2-2; 9 bases are shared with TRBD1. The CDR3 extends over 15 amino acids. Unmatched junction bases numbered 7, after V lost 6 bases and J lost 5 bases. Germline assignment: CDR1 MNHNS and CDR2 SASEGT. The CDR3 reads CASSEQGARTGELFF. The DNA of the CDR3 is TGTGCCAGCAGCGAACAGGGGGCGAGAACCGGGGAGCTGTTTTTT.

This clonotype was picked up a small number of times. The V gene is TRBV5-1, the J gene TRBJ2-7, with no clear D. This CDR3 region has 16 residues. V shed 0 bases and J shed 6 bases, with 19 bases lying between them. Germline CDR1 is SGHRS and CDR2 is YFSETQ. The CDR3 sequence: CASSLEGSDLLSEQYV. For the CDR3, the DNA is TGCGCCAGCAGCTTGGAAGGTTCGGATCTACTCTCCGAGCAGTACGTC.

This clonotype occurred a few times. The chain uses TRBV6-5 and TRBJ1-6; no definite D call. V lost 2 bases, J lost 10 bases, and 12 bases lay in between. This CDR3 region has 14 residues. The germline gives CDR1 MNHEY, CDR2 SVGAGI. CDR3 residues: CASSYGFRESPLHF. The CDR3 DNA is TGTGCCAGCAGTTACGGTTTTCGGGAATCACCCCTCCACTTT.

This clonotype came up many times. The J gene is TRBJ2-3, the V gene TRBV5-1, with D hard to call. The germline V gene has CDR1 SGHRS and CDR2 YFSETQ. This CDR3 is built from 14 residues. Trimming left V 4 bases short and J 1 base short, with 10 bases between. CDR3 sequence reads: CASSPRTGTDTQYF. DNA of the CDR3: TGCGCCAGCAGCCCACGGACGGGCACAGATACGCAGTATTTT.